Following are 25 T cell receptor beta chains from one sample sequenced in a study of blood T cell dynamics during melanoma immunotherapy. Time point noted: pre-treatment baseline. Clones were sequenced by immunoSEQ multiplex PCR, and TCRdb holds only the in-frame ones, with some missing. This sample has 11,000 to 15,000 clones, with about nine tenths found just once. The sample was blood, taken from a patient treated with checkpoint blockade. The receptors were sampled from a human donor with melanoma.

The chain combines TRBV7-2 with TRBJ2-3, with D tentatively TRBD2 (5 bases). The V and J ends lost 6 bases and 0 bases respectively, with 10 bases between them. The CDR3 extends over 14 amino acids. Germline V lookup: CDR1 SGHTA, CDR2 FQGNSA. The CDR3 nucleotides read TGTGCCAGCAGGCGAACTAGTAGCACAGATACGCAGTATTTT. As protein: CASRRTSSTDTQYF.

The chain uses TRBV7-9 and TRBJ1-1, with 8 positions matching TRBD1. The CDR3 has 17 residues. V lost 6 bases, J lost 0 bases, and 12 bases stayed unmatched. Germline-derived CDR1 and CDR2 are SEHNR and FQNEAQ (reference sequence). The CDR3 bases are TGTGCCAGCAGACCGGACAGGGTCGGCCATCTGAACACTGAAGCTTTCTTT. It yields the protein CASRPDRVGHLNTEAFF.

The genes are TRBV7-2 and TRBJ1-1; possibly TRBD1 for D (5 bases). The CDR3 covers 14 residues. Looked up from germline, CDR1 is SGHTA and CDR2 is FQGNSA. Trimming cost V 7 bases and J 0 bases, with 12 bases left between them. The CDR3, as DNA: TGTGCCAGCAACTCAGGGACTTTGAACACTGAAGCTTTCTTT. This sequence encodes CASNSGTLNTEAFF.

V usage is TRBV10-1 and J usage is TRBJ2-3, with 8 bases that match TRBD1. Unmatched junction bases numbered 4, after V lost 9 bases and J lost 2 bases. Germline loops: CDR1 WNHNN, CDR2 SYGVQD (reference sequence). The CDR3 is 13 residues long. The CDR3 loop is CARQGEFTDTQYF. The DNA of the CDR3 is TGCGCCAGACAGGGGGAATTCACAGATACGCAGTATTTT.

V is TRBV28 and J is TRBJ1-2; 9 bases are shared with TRBD1. V shed 5 bases, J shed 5 bases, and the junction held 9 bases outside the gene matches. Germline CDR1 is MDHEN and CDR2 is SYDVKM. The CDR3 is 15 amino acids. DNA for the CDR3: TGTGCCAGCAGTCGTGGGACAGGGAGTAGGTATGGCTACACCTTC. Encoded protein: CASSRGTGSRYGYTF.

The chain couples TRBV5-5 to TRBJ2-3; no definite D call. The CDR3 spans 15 residues. The V gene's germline CDR1 is SGHKS and CDR2 YYEKEE (reference sequence). The ends were cut back, 2 bases at V and 4 bases at J, with 14 bases in the middle. CDR3 in DNA: TGTGCCAGCAGCTTAGGCTACTTAGAAGCAGATACGCAGTATTTT. It codes for CASSLGYLEADTQYF. The full variable domain, with the rest looked up from reference TRBV5-5 and TRBJ2-3, is DAGVTQSPTHLIKTRGQQVTLRCSPISGHKSVSWYQQVLGQGPQFIFQYYEKEERGRGNFPDRFSARQFPNYSSELNVNALLLGDSALYLCASSLGYLEADTQYFGPGTRLTVL.

The chain couples TRBV25-1 to TRBJ2-3; TRBD2 agrees at 8 bases. Germline V CDR1 and CDR2: MGHDK, SYGVNS. Trimming cost V 2 bases and J 1 base; bases outside gene matches: 5. The CDR3 covers 16 residues. CDR3 bases: TGTGCCAGCAGTGAACGGGGGGGGACTCGCACAGATACGCAGTATTTT. As protein: CASSERGGTRTDTQYF.

There are a few counts of this clone. The CDR3 region has the DNA TGCGCCAGCAGCTTGGCGGGTCGAATATCAGATACGCAGTATTTT. It codes for CASSLAGRISDTQYF. This chain links TRBV5-1 with TRBJ2-3; D is unresolved. Germline assignment: CDR1 SGHRS and CDR2 YFSETQ. This CDR3 has 15 amino acids. V dropped 0 bases and J dropped 4 bases, with 12 bases sitting between them.

The table lists this clone with a count of one. V is TRBV5-1 and J is TRBJ2-6; no clear D. CDR3 length equals 17 residues. V lost 0 bases and J lost 0, with 10 bases in between. The germline V gene has CDR1 SGHRS and CDR2 YFSETQ. Here the CDR3 reads CASSLGPGNSGANVLTF. CDR3 nucleotide sequence: TGCGCCAGCAGCTTGGGGCCCGGAAACTCTGGGGCCAACGTCCTGACTTTC.

The rearrangement uses TRBV6-1 and TRBJ2-3; perhaps TRBD2 as D (6 bases). The germline V gene has CDR1 MNHNS and CDR2 SASEGT. V lost 3 bases to trimming and J lost 6 bases, with 13 bases between them. The CDR3 has 14 amino acids. For the CDR3, the DNA is TGTGCCAGCAGTGACTCTAGCGCGTTGGATACGCAGTATTTT. This encodes CASSDSSALDTQYF.

The V gene is TRBV6-5, the J gene TRBJ1-2; D is unresolved. V gave up 5 bases and J gave up 8 bases, with 6 bases separating them. The CDR3 contains 10 residues. Germline V gives CDR1 MNHEY, CDR2 SVGAGI. The CDR3, as DNA: TGTGCCAGCAGTGACGTGGGCTACACCTTC. Protein product: CASSDVGYTF.

In this sample, this clone turned up once. This chain joins TRBV29-1 and TRBJ2-1; a possible D gene is TRBD1 (6 bases). Germline assignment: CDR1 SQVTM and CDR2 ANQGSEA. Trimming left V 6 bases short and J 3 bases short, with 12 bases between. CDR3 length: 13 amino acids. CDR3 bases: TGCAGCGTGACCGGGACACTCTACAATGAGCAGTTCTTC. It codes for CSVTGTLYNEQFF.

The chain combines TRBV21-1 with TRBJ1-2; TRBD1 reflects the table's D call only, with no check against the DNA. TRBV21-1 is labeled a pseudogene. The CDR3 totals 15 residues. As DNA, the CDR3 is TGTGCCAGCCAACGGGACAGGGGGCTTAAAAGCGGCTACACCTTC. Translating it yields CASQRDRGLKSGYTF.

The chain carries TRBV11-2 and TRBJ2-1, with D perhaps matching TRBD1 (6 bases). The CDR3 covers 12 residues. Germline V gene sequence: CDR1 SGHAT, CDR2 FQNNGV. Trimming pared 5 bases from V and 6 bases from J, leaving 8 bases between. This CDR3 reads CASSLTGNEQFF. For the CDR3, the DNA is TGTGCCAGCAGCCTGACAGGCAATGAGCAGTTCTTC.

As concerns this clone: A far larger clone is a single base away, which makes a read error likely. The chain couples TRBV5-5 to TRBJ1-5; D gene unclear. Germline-derived CDR1 and CDR2 are SGHKS and YYEKEE (reference sequence). V was clipped by 0 bases and J by 3 bases, with 4 bases between them. The CDR3 has 13 residues. The CDR3 DNA is TGTGCCAGCAGCTTGGACAACAATCAGCCCCAGCATTTT. Its protein product is CASSLDNNQPQHF.

The gene calls are TRBV4-3 and TRBJ2-6; TRBD1 aligns across 11 bases. CDR3 length: 18 amino acids. Germline V gives CDR1 LGHNA, CDR2 YSLEER. The trim removed 4 bases at V and 2 bases at J, leaving 7 bases unmatched. In nucleotides, the CDR3 is TGCGCCAGCAGCCCTACCGGACAGGGGGCGACTGGGGCCAACGTCCTGACTTTC. Translating gives CASSPTGQGATGANVLTF.

This sequence joins TRBV5-1 and TRBJ2-2, with TRBD2 matching 11 bases. V trimming: 3 bases; J trimming: 4 bases; junction bases outside the gene matches: 2. The germline CDR1 and CDR2 sequences are SGHRS and YFSETQ. The CDR3 covers 15 residues. The chain's CDR3 is CASSSLAGGTGELFF. CDR3 nucleotides: TGCGCCAGCAGCTCTCTAGCGGGGGGCACCGGGGAGCTGTTTTTT.

This rearrangement joins TRBV7-2 to TRBJ2-7; D perhaps matches TRBD1 (6 bases). V was pared by 1 base and J by 2 bases, with 12 bases between. This CDR3 has 15 amino acids. Germline assignment: CDR1 SGHTA and CDR2 FQGNSA. The CDR3 is CASSLGPDSTYEQYF. CDR3 DNA sequence: TGTGCCAGCAGCTTAGGCCCGGACAGTACCTACGAGCAGTACTTC.

J is TRBJ2-5 and V is TRBV7-8; D is possibly TRBD1 (5 bases). Trimming pared 0 bases from V and 1 base from J, leaving 9 bases between. Germline-derived CDR1 and CDR2 are SGHVS and FQNEAQ. This CDR3 is built from 15 residues. This CDR3 is CASSLAPGIQETQYF. The CDR3 DNA reads TGTGCCAGCAGCTTAGCGCCAGGGATCCAAGAGACCCAGTACTTC.

The chain carries TRBV9 and TRBJ1-5; 7 bases are a match to TRBD1. Trimming at V came to 3 bases and at J to 4 bases, leaving 7 bases not matched to a gene. This CDR3 has 15 amino acids. The germline V gene has CDR1 SGDLS and CDR2 YYNGEE. This CDR3 is CASSATGQINQPQHF. In DNA, the CDR3 is TGTGCCAGCAGCGCGACGGGACAGATAAATCAGCCCCAGCATTTT.

The chain links TRBV5-1 to TRBJ1-2; 8 nucleotides align to TRBD1. From germline, CDR1 is SGHRS and CDR2 YFSETQ. J was trimmed by 4 bases and V by 3 bases; bases with no gene match: 8. The CDR3 has 15 residues. Here the CDR3 reads CASSSSGGRGYGYTF. CDR3 DNA sequence: TGCGCCAGCAGCTCCTCAGGGGGCCGCGGCTATGGCTACACCTTC.

The chain recombines TRBV7-2 with TRBJ1-2, with D unresolved. The V gene's germline CDR1 is SGHTA and CDR2 FQGNSA. V lost 1 base, J lost 3 bases, and 6 bases lay in between. The CDR3 runs to 13 residues. The CDR3 protein is CASSLGRYYGYTF. In DNA form, the CDR3 reads TGTGCCAGCAGCTTAGGACGGTACTATGGCTACACCTTC.

The chain has TRBV7-9 and TRBJ2-3, with D perhaps TRBD2 (6 bases). Germline values: CDR1 SEHNR, CDR2 FQNEAQ (reference sequence). V was shortened by 5 bases and J by 4 bases, with 13 bases between the two germline ends. This CDR3 has 14 residues. The CDR3 DNA follows: TGTGCCAGCAGCCTCGGGACTTTTCCAGATACGCAGTATTTT. Translation gives CASSLGTFPDTQYF.

This clone was seen a single time. The genes are TRBV4-3 and TRBJ2-4; 9 nucleotides line up with TRBD2. With 1 base clipped from V and 3 bases from J, the junction kept 7 bases outside the gene matches. This CDR3 comprises 17 residues. Germline lookup yields CDR1 LGHNA and CDR2 YSLEER. Written as DNA, the CDR3 is TGCGCCAGCAGCCAAGGACTAGCGGAGGGGGGCAAAAACATTCAGTACTTC. Translating it yields CASSQGLAEGGKNIQYF.

Only a few counts were recorded for this clone. The chain links TRBV30 to TRBJ2-7, with a weak D call TRBD2 (5 bases). This CDR3 comprises 13 residues. Trimming shortened V by 5 bases and J by 4 bases, and 15 bases separated the two germline ends. Germline CDR1 GTSNPN, CDR2 SVGIG (reference sequence). The CDR3 coding sequence is TGTGCCTGGGGCGAGCGGATCGCGTACGAGCAGTACGTC. It translates to CAWGERIAYEQYV.